This T cell receptor beta chain is drawn from a study of technical replicates of blood from several donors. Assay used: immunoSEQ multiplex PCR; TCRdb lists only in-frame clones, some missing. The sample yields roughly 51,000 clones, 85% to 95% seen once. The CDR3 consists of 15 residues. CDR1 and CDR2 from the germline V gene are SGDLS and YYNGEE. J was trimmed by 5 bases and V by 0 bases; bases with no gene match: 1. The TCR sequence derives from a human donor in good health. Some clones in this sample may be carry-over from other donors' samples. The chain recombines TRBV9 with TRBJ2-7, with 14 bases identical to TRBD2. Source material: PBMCs. CDR3 coding DNA: TGTGCCAGCAGCGTAGGGGGACTAGCGGGGGACGAGCAGTACTTC. It encodes CASSVGGLAGDEQYF. The full variable domain, with the rest looked up from reference TRBV9 and TRBJ2-7, is DSGVTQTPKHLITATGQRVTLRCSPRSGDLSVYWYQQSLDQGLQFLIQYYNGEERAKGNILERFSAQQFPDLHSELNLSSLELGDSALYFCASSVGGLAGDEQYFGPGTRLTVT.